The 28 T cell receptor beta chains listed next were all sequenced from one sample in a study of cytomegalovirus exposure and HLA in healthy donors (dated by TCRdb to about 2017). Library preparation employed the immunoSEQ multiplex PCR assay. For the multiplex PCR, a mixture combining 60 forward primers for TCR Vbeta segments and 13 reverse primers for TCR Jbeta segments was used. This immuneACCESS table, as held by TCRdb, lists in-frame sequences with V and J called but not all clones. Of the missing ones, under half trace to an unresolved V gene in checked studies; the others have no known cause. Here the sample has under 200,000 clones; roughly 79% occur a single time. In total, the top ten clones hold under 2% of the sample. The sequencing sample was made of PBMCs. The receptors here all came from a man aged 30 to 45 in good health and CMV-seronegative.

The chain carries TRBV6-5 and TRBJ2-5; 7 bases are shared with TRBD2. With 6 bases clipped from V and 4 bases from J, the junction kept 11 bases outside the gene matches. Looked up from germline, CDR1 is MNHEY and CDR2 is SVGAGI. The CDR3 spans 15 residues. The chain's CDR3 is CASSRAGTKIETQYF. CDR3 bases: TGTGCCAGCAGCCGTGCCGGGACTAAGATAGAGACCCAGTACTTC.

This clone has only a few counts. CDR3 residues: CASSFLGSYYEQYF. CDR3 nucleotides: TGTGCCAGCAGTTTTCTTGGCTCATACTACGAGCAGTACTTC. V gene TRBV27 combines with J gene TRBJ2-7; D call uncertain. There are 14 residues in the CDR3. From germline, CDR1 is MNHEY and CDR2 SMNVEV (reference sequence). V lost 3 bases and J 3 bases, leaving 12 bases between the germline ends.

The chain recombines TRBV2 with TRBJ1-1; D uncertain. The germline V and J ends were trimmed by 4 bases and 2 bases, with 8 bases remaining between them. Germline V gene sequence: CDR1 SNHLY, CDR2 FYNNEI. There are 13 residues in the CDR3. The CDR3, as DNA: TGTGCCAGCAGTGGGGCACCAAACACTGAAGCTTTCTTT. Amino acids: CASSGAPNTEAFF.

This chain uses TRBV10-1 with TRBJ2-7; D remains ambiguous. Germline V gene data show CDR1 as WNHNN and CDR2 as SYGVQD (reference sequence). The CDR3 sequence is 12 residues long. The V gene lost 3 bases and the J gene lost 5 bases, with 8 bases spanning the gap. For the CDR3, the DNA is TGCGCCAGCAGTGACAGAATCAACGAGCAGTACTTC. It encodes CASSDRINEQYF.

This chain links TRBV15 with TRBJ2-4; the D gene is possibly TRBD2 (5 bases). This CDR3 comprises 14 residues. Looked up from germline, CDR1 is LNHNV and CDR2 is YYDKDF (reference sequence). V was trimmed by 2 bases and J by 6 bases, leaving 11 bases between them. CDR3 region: CATSRPGTVNIQYF. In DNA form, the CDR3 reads TGTGCCACCAGCAGACCGGGAACAGTAAACATTCAGTACTTC.

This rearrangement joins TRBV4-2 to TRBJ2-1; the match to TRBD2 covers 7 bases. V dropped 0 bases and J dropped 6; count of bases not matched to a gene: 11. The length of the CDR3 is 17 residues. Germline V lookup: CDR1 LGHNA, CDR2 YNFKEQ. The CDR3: CASSQDSVSGRINEQFF. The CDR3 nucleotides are TGTGCCAGCAGCCAAGATTCAGTTAGCGGGCGGATCAATGAGCAGTTCTTC.

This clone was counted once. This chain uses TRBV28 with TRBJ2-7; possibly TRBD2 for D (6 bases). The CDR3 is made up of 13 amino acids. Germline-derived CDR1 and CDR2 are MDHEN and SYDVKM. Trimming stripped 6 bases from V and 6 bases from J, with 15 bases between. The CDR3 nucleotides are TGTGCCAGCAGGTCCAGGGAGGTCGGCGAGCAGTACTTC. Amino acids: CASRSREVGEQYF. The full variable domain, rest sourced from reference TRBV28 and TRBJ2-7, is DVKVTQSSRYLVKRTGEKVFLECVQDMDHENMFWYRQDPGLGLRLIYFSYDVKMKEKGDIPEGYSVSREKKERFSLILESASTNQTSMYLCASRSREVGEQYFGPGTRLTVT.

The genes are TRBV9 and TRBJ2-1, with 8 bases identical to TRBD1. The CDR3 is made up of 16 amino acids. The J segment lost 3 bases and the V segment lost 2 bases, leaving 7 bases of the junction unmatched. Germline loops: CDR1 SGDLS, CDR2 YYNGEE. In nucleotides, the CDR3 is TGTGCCAGCAGCGTTTCGACAGGGGTAAACTACAATGAGCAGTTCTTC. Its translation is CASSVSTGVNYNEQFF. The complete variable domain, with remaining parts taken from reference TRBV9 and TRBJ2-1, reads DSGVTQTPKHLITATGQRVTLRCSPRSGDLSVYWYQQSLDQGLQFLIQYYNGEERAKGNILERFSAQQFPDLHSELNLSSLELGDSALYFCASSVSTGVNYNEQFFGPGTRLTVL.

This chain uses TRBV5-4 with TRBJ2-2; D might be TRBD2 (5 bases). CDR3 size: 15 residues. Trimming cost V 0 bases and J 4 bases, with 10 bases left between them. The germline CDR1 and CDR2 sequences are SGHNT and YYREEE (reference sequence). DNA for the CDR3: TGTGCCAGCAGCTTGGGGGGAGTCCGCACCGGGGAGCTGTTTTTT. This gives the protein CASSLGGVRTGELFF. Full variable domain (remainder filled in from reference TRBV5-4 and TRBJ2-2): ETGVTQSPTHLIKTRGQQVTLRCSSQSGHNTVSWYQQALGQGPQFIFQYYREEENGRGNFPPRFSGLQFPNYSSELNVNALELDDSALYLCASSLGGVRTGELFFGEGSRLTVL.

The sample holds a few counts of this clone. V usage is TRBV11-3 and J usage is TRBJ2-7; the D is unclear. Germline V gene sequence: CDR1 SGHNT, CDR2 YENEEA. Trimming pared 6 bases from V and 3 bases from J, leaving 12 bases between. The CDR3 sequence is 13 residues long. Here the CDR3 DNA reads TGTGCCAGCAGTTCCACTAATTTCTACGAGCAGTACTTC. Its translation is CASSSTNFYEQYF.

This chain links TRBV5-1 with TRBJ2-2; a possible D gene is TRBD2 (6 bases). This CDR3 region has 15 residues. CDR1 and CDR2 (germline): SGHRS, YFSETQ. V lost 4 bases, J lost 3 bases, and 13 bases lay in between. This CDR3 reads CASSPGLKDTGELFF. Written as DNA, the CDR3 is TGCGCCAGCAGCCCCGGACTAAAGGACACCGGGGAGCTGTTTTTT.

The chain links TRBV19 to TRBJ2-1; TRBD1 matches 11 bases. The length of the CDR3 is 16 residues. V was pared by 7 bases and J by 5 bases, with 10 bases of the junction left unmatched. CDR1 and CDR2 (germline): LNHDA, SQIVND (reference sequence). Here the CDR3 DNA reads TGTGCCAGTACCCCAGCCCGGGACAGGGGGAACAATGAGCAGTTCTTC. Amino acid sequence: CASTPARDRGNNEQFF.

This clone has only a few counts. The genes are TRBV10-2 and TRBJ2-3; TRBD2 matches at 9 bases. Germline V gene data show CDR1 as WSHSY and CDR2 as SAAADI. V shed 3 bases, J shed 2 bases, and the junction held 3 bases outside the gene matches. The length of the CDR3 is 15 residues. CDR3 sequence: CASSEGGRATDTQYF. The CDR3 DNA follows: TGCGCCAGCAGTGAAGGCGGGAGGGCCACAGATACGCAGTATTTT.

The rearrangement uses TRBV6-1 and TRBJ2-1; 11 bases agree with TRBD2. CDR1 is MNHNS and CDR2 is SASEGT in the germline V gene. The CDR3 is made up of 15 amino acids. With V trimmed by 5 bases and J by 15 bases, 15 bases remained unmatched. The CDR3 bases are TGTGCCAGCAGTCTCAGACTAGCGGGATCCCTGGATCTGTTCTTC. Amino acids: CASSLRLAGSLDLFF.

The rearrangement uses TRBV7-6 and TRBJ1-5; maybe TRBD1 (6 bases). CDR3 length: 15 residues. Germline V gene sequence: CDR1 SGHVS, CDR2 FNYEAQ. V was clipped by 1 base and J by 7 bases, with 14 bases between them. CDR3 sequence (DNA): TGTGCCAGCAGCTTAGGAGGGGGGGTGGGGCAGCCCCAGCATTTT. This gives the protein CASSLGGGVGQPQHF.

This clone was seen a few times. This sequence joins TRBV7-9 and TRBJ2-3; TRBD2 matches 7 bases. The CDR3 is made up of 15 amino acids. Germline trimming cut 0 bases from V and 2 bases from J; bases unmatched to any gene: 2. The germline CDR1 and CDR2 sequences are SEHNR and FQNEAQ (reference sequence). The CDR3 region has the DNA TGTGCCAGCAGCTTAGCGGGAGGGTCCACAGATACGCAGTATTTT. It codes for CASSLAGGSTDTQYF. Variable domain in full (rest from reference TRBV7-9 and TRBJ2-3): DTGVSQNPRHKITKRGQNVTFRCDPISEHNRLYWYRQTLGQGPEFLTYFQNEAQLEKSRLLSDRFSAERPKGSFSTLEIQRTEQGDSAMYLCASSLAGGSTDTQYFGPGTRLTVL.

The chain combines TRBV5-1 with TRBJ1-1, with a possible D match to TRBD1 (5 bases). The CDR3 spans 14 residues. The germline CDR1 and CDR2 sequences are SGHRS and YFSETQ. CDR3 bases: TGCGCTACTAGGGAGGGGACCTTGAACACTGAAGCTTTCTTT. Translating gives CATREGTLNTEAFF.

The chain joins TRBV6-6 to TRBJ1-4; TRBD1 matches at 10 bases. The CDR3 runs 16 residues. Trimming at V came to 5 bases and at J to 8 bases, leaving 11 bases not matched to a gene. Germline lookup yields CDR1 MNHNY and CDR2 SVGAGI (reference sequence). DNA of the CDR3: TGTGCCAGCAGTATAGGACAGGGGGGGTTCAGAGAAAAACTGTTTTTT. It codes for CASSIGQGGFREKLFF.

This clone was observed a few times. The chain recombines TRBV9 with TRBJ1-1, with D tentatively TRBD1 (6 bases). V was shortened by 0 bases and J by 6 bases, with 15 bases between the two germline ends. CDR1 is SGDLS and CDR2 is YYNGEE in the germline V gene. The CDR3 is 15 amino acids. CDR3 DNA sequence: TGTGCCAGCAGCGTAGGCACAGGGAATATTGCTGAAGCTTTCTTT. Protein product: CASSVGTGNIAEAFF.

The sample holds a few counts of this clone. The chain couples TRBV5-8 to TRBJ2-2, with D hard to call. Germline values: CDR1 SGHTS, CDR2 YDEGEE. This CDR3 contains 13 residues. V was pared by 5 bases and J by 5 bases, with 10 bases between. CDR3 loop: CASRSGLTGELFF. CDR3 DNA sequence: TGTGCCAGCAGATCAGGTTTAACCGGGGAGCTGTTTTTT. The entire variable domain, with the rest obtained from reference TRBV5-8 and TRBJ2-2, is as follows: EAGVTQSPTHLIKTRGQQATLRCSPISGHTSVYWYQQALGLGLQFLLWYDEGEERNRGNFPPRFSGRQFPNYSSELNVNALELEDSALYLCASRSGLTGELFFGEGSRLTVL.

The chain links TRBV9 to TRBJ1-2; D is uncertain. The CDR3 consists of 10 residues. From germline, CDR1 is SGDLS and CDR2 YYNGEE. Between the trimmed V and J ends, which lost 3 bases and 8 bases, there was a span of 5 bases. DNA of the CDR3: TGTGCCAGCAGCGGAGGGGGCTACACCTTC. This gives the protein CASSGGGYTF.

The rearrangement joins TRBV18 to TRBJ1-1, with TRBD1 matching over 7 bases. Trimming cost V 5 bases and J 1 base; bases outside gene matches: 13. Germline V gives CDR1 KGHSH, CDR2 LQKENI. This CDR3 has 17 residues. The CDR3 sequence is CASSYGTAGGPNTEAFF. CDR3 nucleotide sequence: TGTGCCAGCTCATACGGGACAGCTGGAGGTCCGAACACTGAAGCTTTCTTT.

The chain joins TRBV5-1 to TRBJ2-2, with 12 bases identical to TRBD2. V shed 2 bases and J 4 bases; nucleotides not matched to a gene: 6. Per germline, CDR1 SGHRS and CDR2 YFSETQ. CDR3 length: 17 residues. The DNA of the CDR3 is TGCGCCAGCAGCTTACCTCTAGCGGGAGGGGTCACCGGGGAGCTGTTTTTT. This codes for CASSLPLAGGVTGELFF.

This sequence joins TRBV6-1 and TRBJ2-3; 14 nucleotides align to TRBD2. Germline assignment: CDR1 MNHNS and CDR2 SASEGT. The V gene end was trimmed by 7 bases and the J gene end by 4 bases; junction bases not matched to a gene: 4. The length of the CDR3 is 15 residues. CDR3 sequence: CASMGTSGSPDTQYF. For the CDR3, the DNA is TGTGCCAGCATGGGGACTAGCGGGAGCCCAGATACGCAGTATTTT.

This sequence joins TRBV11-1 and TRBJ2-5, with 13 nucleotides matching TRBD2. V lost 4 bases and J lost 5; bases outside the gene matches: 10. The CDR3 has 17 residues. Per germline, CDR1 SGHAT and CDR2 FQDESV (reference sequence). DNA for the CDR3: TGTGCCAGCAGCTCACCAACTAGCGGGAGGGCCGGTGAGACCCAGTACTTC. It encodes CASSSPTSGRAGETQYF.

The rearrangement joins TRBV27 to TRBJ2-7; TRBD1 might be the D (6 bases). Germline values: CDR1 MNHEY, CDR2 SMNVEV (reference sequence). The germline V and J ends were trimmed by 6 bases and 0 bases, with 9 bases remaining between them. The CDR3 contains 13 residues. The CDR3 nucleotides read TGTGCCAGCAGGGACAGCTCCTCCTACGAGCAGTACTTC. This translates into CASRDSSSYEQYF.

CDR3 DNA: TGTGCCAGCAGTTTAGACACCAGCTCCTACAATGAGCAGTTCTTC. Encoded protein: CASSLDTSSYNEQFF. The rearrangement links TRBV27 to TRBJ2-1, with D unresolved. The germline V gene encodes CDR1 MNHEY and CDR2 SMNVEV (reference sequence). CDR3 size: 15 residues. V gave up 2 bases and J gave up 0 bases, with 8 bases separating them.

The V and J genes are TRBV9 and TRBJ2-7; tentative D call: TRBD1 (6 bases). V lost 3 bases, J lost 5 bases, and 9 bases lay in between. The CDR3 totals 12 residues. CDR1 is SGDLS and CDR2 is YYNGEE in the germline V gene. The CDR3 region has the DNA TGTGCCAGCAGCGGGAACAGGGACGAGCAGTACTTC. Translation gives CASSGNRDEQYF.